This record looks at one TCR beta chain sequence and its context. No antigen is known for it. V shed 3 bases and J 1 base; nucleotides not matched to a gene: 8. This CDR3 comprises 18 residues. Germline CDR1 MDHEN, CDR2 SYDVKM. This entry is derived from a study of cytomegalovirus exposure and HLA in healthy donors. On the study more broadly: The roughly 670 first-cohort repertoires and the approximately 110 validation repertoires shared the same platform, a later analysis reported.

Generated by immunoSEQ multiplex PCR, the TCRdb table keeps only in-frame clones and is missing some. The sample shows more than 250,000 clones, roughly nine tenths of them seen only once. Study-wide results and caveats: In vitro testing confirmed three CMV-associated chains as specific for CMV antigens. Roughly 170 TCR beta chains were listed as cytomegalovirus-associated.

The clonotype was recovered from a woman in her thirties in good health and CMV-seropositive. The sequencing input was PBMCs. The V gene is TRBV28, the J gene TRBJ2-5; 13 positions match TRBD2. The CDR3 DNA is TGTGCCAGCAGTTTGCGAAGGACTAGCGGGAGCCCCCAAGAGACCCAGTACTTC. Its translation is CASSLRRTSGSPQETQYF.